This is a list of T cell receptor beta chains from one sample in a study of cytotoxic CD8 clonotypes in ibrutinib-treated CLL. The assay was immunoSEQ multiplex PCR, and TCRdb's table has in-frame clones only and misses some. The sample includes about 160,000 clones, 81% of them seen just once. The specimen was PBMCs, collected after 12 months of ibrutinib treatment. These receptors came from a human donor with chronic lymphocytic leukemia. CDR3s include the opening cysteine and the closing phenylalanine or tryptophan. A D gene is named only where the DNA matches it firmly. Size is omitted from some rows. Given values are once, few, many or a class for expanded clones.

v_gene,d_gene,j_gene,abundance,CDR3nt,CDR3aa
TRBV5-6,TRBD2,TRBJ2-3,NA,TGTGCCAGCAGCCTCGGACTAGAACGAAATACGCAGTATTTT,CASSLGLERNTQYF
TRBV11-2,NA,TRBJ1-2,NA,TGTGCCAGCAGCTCCTCCAGGGGAACTAACTATGGCTACACCTTC,CASSSSRGTNYGYTF
TRBV5-4,TRBD1,TRBJ1-4,few,TGTGCCAGCAGCTCAAATCTCGGGACAGGGAGTGAAAAACTGTTTTTT,CASSSNLGTGSEKLFF
TRBV13,NA,TRBJ2-2,NA,TGTGCCAGCAGCTCCTCGGGCAGAAACACCGGGGAGCTGTTTTTT,CASSSSGRNTGELFF
TRBV6-6,TRBD1,TRBJ2-7,NA,TGTGCCAGCAGCCGGGACAGACTCTACGAGCAGTACTTC,CASSRDRLYEQYF
TRBV7-3,TRBD1,TRBJ2-1,NA,TGTGCCAGCAGCCCCGACAGGGGGGGTTACAATGAGCAGTTCTTC,CASSPDRGGYNEQFF
TRBV7-2,TRBD2,TRBJ2-2,once,TGTGCCAGCGTACCCCCGGGACTAGGAAACACCGGGGAGCTGTTTTTT,CASVPPGLGNTGELFF
TRBV7-2,NA,TRBJ1-2,NA,TGTGCCAGCACCGAACTGGGTCGTCAGGGACCGCTGGATGGCTACACCTTC,CASTELGRQGPLDGYTF
TRBV9,NA,TRBJ2-3,NA,TGTGCCAGCAGCGTAGTGGCCGGGGGAGGCACAGATACGCAGTATTTT,CASSVVAGGGTDTQYF
TRBV7-2,TRBD2,TRBJ2-1,NA,TGTGCCAGCAGCGCCCGTCCCGCGGGAGGAGGCAATGAGCAGTTCTTC,CASSARPAGGGNEQFF
TRBV5-1,NA,TRBJ2-1,NA,TGCGCCAGTCGGGGACACAACAATGAGCAGTTCTTC,CASRGHNNEQFF
TRBV6-6,NA,TRBJ1-1,NA,TGTGCCATCGGCGGCGCCCAGGGCACTGAAGCTTTCTTT,CAIGGAQGTEAFF
TRBV2,NA,TRBJ2-3,NA,TGTGCCAGCAGTGACACGGTGCCTCCGGATACGCAGTATTTT,CASSDTVPPDTQYF
TRBV10-3,NA,TRBJ2-7,once,TGTGCCATCAGTGAACTAGCCTACGAGCAGTACTTC,CAISELAYEQYF
TRBV11-2,TRBD2,TRBJ2-3,NA,TGTGCCAGCAGCTTAGGCGGGGGGTGGAATACGCAGTATTTT,CASSLGGGWNTQYF
TRBV4-1,TRBD1,TRBJ1-5,NA,TGCGCCAGCAGCCCTCTGACAGGGGCGGACAATCAGCCCCAGCATTTT,CASSPLTGADNQPQHF
TRBV6-5,TRBD1,TRBJ2-3,few,TGTGCCAGCAGCTACAGGGGAAGTGGGGATACGCAGTATTTT,CASSYRGSGDTQYF
TRBV5-1,TRBD1,TRBJ1-4,few,TGCGCCAGCAGCTTCGGACAGGGGCGTGAAAAACTGTTTTTT,CASSFGQGREKLFF
TRBV7-9,NA,TRBJ1-2,NA,TGTGCCAGCAGCGCCTCCGACAGTGGCCATAACTATGGCTACACCTTC,CASSASDSGHNYGYTF
TRBV7-3,TRBD1,TRBJ1-1,NA,TGTGCCAGCAGCTTAGAGGGGGCTCGTGAAGCTTTCTTT,CASSLEGAREAFF
TRBV28,NA,TRBJ2-7,NA,TGTGCCAGCACCTCGAGCGCGGGGAGTGAGCAGTACTTC,CASTSSAGSEQYF
TRBV7-2,NA,TRBJ2-5,NA,TGTGCCAGCAGCTCCGGGACGGGGACGGAGACCCAGTACTTC,CASSSGTGTETQYF
TRBV10-3,NA,TRBJ1-2,NA,TGTGCCATCAGCCTAGAAGGGGACATGTTAGACTATGGCTACACCTTC,CAISLEGDMLDYGYTF
TRBV7-9,NA,TRBJ2-3,NA,TGTGCCAGCAGCTTAAATAAGCTAGTCGCTTCACAGGGTACGCAGTATTTT,CASSLNKLVASQGTQYF
TRBV4-3,TRBD1,TRBJ2-1,NA,TGCGCCAGCAGCCAAGAAACAGGGGGCGCCTATGAGCAGTTCTTC,CASSQETGGAYEQFF
TRBV28,NA,TRBJ2-7,NA,TGTGCCAGCAGTTTAACGAACTACGAGCAGTACTTC,CASSLTNYEQYF
TRBV5-6,NA,TRBJ2-6,NA,TGTGCCAGCACCCCGTTAGGCCGGACGTCCCCCGGGGCCAACGTCCTGACTTTC,CASTPLGRTSPGANVLTF
TRBV4-3,NA,TRBJ2-7,NA,TGCGCCAGCAGCCAGGAGGGACAGAGCTCCTACGAGCAGTACTTC,CASSQEGQSSYEQYF
TRBV5-1,NA,TRBJ1-6,NA,TGCGCCAGCAGCCCTACCCGAGGGGCGGGGGGTTCACCCCTCCACTTT,CASSPTRGAGGSPLHF
TRBV19,NA,TRBJ2-1,NA,TGTGCCACCGAGGGGGGATATGAGCAGTTCTTC,CATEGGYEQFF
TRBV21-1,NA,TRBJ1-4,few,TGTGCCAGCAAGACCAGGGGTGCAACTAATGAAAAACTGTTTTTT,CASKTRGATNEKLFF
TRBV28,NA,TRBJ2-7,NA,TGTGCCAGCAGCCCACAGGGCTCCTACGAGCAGTACTTC,CASSPQGSYEQYF
TRBV6-1,NA,TRBJ1-4,NA,TGTGCCAGCAGCCTATCTCTAGGTATGGATGAAAAACTGTTTTTT,CASSLSLGMDEKLFF
TRBV2,TRBD1,TRBJ1-1,once,TGTGCCAGCAGTCTTAGGGACAGTCCGAACACTGAAGCTTTCTTT,CASSLRDSPNTEAFF
TRBV5-1,NA,TRBJ2-2,once,TGCGCCAGCAGCGTGGCTATGAGGGTGGACGGGGAGCTGTTTTTT,CASSVAMRVDGELFF
TRBV27,TRBD1,TRBJ1-2,NA,TGTGCCAGCAGTACAGGGGTAAACTATGGCTACACCTTC,CASSTGVNYGYTF
TRBV5-6,TRBD2,TRBJ2-7,NA,TGTGCCAGCAGCTTGCAGCGGGGGGTCTCCTACGAGCAGTACTTC,CASSLQRGVSYEQYF
TRBV28,NA,TRBJ1-6,few,TGTGCCAGCAGTTTAGATGACAGGCTCCTCCACTTT,CASSLDDRLLHF
TRBV15,NA,TRBJ2-4,NA,TGTGCCACCACACCCCACGGGGGAGTAGCCAAAAACATTCAGTACTTC,CATTPHGGVAKNIQYF
TRBV7-6,TRBD1,TRBJ2-1,NA,TGTGCCAGCAGCTCGGACAGGGGCTCCTACAATGAGCAGTTCTTC,CASSSDRGSYNEQFF
TRBV27,NA,TRBJ1-2,NA,TGTGCCAGCAGTTCCGTCCGGCTACGGTTTGGCTACACCTTC,CASSSVRLRFGYTF
TRBV7-2,NA,TRBJ1-4,NA,TGTGCCAGCAGCCCCCAGGAGGGTAGTGAAAAACTGTTTTTT,CASSPQEGSEKLFF
TRBV7-9,NA,TRBJ1-2,NA,TGTGCCAGCAGCGGGTTGGGTGGCTACACCTTC,CASSGLGGYTF
TRBV28,TRBD1,TRBJ2-1,NA,TGTGCCAGCAGTTCCGCCGGGACAGGACAAAATGAGCAGTTCTTC,CASSSAGTGQNEQFF
TRBV28,TRBD1,TRBJ2-6,once,TGTGCCACCAGACGGGGACAGGGTGTTCCTGGGGCCAACGTCCTGACTTTC,CATRRGQGVPGANVLTF
TRBV2,TRBD1,TRBJ1-2,NA,TGTGCCAGCGCGAGACAGGGAGGCGAAGGCTACACCTTC,CASARQGGEGYTF
TRBV28,NA,TRBJ1-6,few,TGTGCCAGCAGTTTTTCTGCTTTGAATTCACCCCTCCACTTT,CASSFSALNSPLHF
TRBV27,NA,TRBJ1-4,NA,TGTGCCAGCAGTTTCTGGGGAGGTGGTGAAAAACTGTTTTTT,CASSFWGGGEKLFF
TRBV6-5,TRBD2,TRBJ2-7,NA,TGTGCCAGCAGTCGGACTAGCGGGACGCGGGAGCAGTACTTC,CASSRTSGTREQYF
TRBV5-1,TRBD2,TRBJ2-1,once,TGCGCCAGCAGCCCGACTAGCGGGGGGCTTAATGAGCAGTTCTTC,CASSPTSGGLNEQFF
TRBV28,TRBD1,TRBJ1-1,NA,TGTGCCAGCAGCCCGACAGGGGGCGCGGGGAGCACTGAAGCTTTCTTT,CASSPTGGAGSTEAFF